The 16 T cell receptor beta chains below come from one sample, sequenced in a study of T cell changes during pregnancy in multiple sclerosis (dated by TCRdb to about 2019). The protocol used for the library was the immunoSEQ multiplex PCR assay. In TCRdb, the immuneACCESS table is reduced to in-frame sequences with V and J assigned. These tables do not hold every clone; where another copy was compared, an unresolved V gene accounts for under half, and the others remain unexplained. The sample table contains about 85,000 clones; only one count was recorded for more than 85% of them. The ten top clones hold roughly 2.5% of the sample. This material consisted of peripheral blood, taken in the first trimester of pregnancy. The receptor source for this set is a female donor with multiple sclerosis, enrolled in a pregnancy study.

This rearrangement joins TRBV28 to TRBJ1-3, with a tentative D call TRBD1 (5 bases). The V gene's germline CDR1 is MDHEN and CDR2 SYDVKM. Between the trimmed V and J ends, which lost 5 bases and 2 bases, there was a span of 10 bases. The CDR3 covers 14 residues. The CDR3 sequence is CASSPGLAGNTIYF. CDR3 in DNA: TGTGCCAGCAGTCCGGGACTTGCTGGAAACACCATATATTTT.

The rearrangement uses TRBV21-1 and TRBJ2-3; the table's D call of TRBD2 was not tested on the DNA. TRBV21-1 is described as a pseudogene. The CDR3 runs to 19 residues. CDR3 amino acids: CASSKALWELAGAPDTQYF. In DNA form, the CDR3 reads TGTGCCAGCAGCAAAGCGCTTTGGGAACTAGCGGGGGCCCCAGATACGCAGTATTTT.

This chain connects TRBV7-9 to TRBJ2-7, with TRBD2 matching 14 bases. Per the germline V gene, CDR1 is SEHNR and CDR2 is FQNEAQ (reference sequence). The CDR3 spans 14 residues. Trimming at V came to 6 bases and at J to 6 bases, leaving 4 bases not matched to a gene. The CDR3 coding sequence is TGTGCCAGCAGTAGAGGGACTAGCGGGAGCGAGCAGTACTTC. This codes for CASSRGTSGSEQYF.

V is TRBV11-2 and J is TRBJ2-5, with 10 nucleotides matching TRBD2. Germline V gene sequence: CDR1 SGHAT, CDR2 FQNNGV. This CDR3 contains 14 residues. Trimming took 5 bases from V and 5 from J; bases not matched to a gene: 5. The CDR3 loop is CASSQGLALETQYF. CDR3 nucleotide sequence: TGTGCCAGCAGCCAGGGACTAGCGTTGGAGACCCAGTACTTC.

The rearrangement uses TRBV10-3 and TRBJ1-1; 10 positions match TRBD1. V lost 9 bases to trimming and J lost 4 bases; unmatched junction nucleotides: 11. In germline, CDR1 is ENHRY, CDR2 SYGVKD. CDR3 length: 15 amino acids. This CDR3 reads CAIRGTGALGTEAFF. The DNA of the CDR3 is TGTGCCATAAGAGGGACAGGGGCTCTGGGCACTGAAGCTTTCTTT.

The chain employs TRBV19 and TRBJ2-3, with D possibly TRBD2 on 7 matching bases. The V gene lost 6 bases and the J gene lost 2 bases, with 18 bases spanning the gap. Germline V lookup: CDR1 LNHDA, CDR2 SQIVND (reference sequence). The CDR3 is 16 residues long. CDR3 residues: CASSLEGEGYTDTQYF. The DNA for the CDR3 is TGTGCCAGTAGCCTCGAGGGGGAGGGCTACACAGATACGCAGTATTTT.

This clone was recorded once. V is TRBV6-6 and J is TRBJ1-6; 7 bases are a match to TRBD1. The CDR3 runs 15 residues. The germline V gene encodes CDR1 MNHNY and CDR2 SVGAGI (reference sequence). The J segment lost 7 bases and the V segment lost 0 bases, leaving 3 bases of the junction unmatched. CDR3 sequence (DNA): TGTGCCAGCAGTTACTCGGGACAGACCAATTCACCCCTCCACTTT. Protein: CASSYSGQTNSPLHF.

The gene calls are TRBV27 and TRBJ2-1; 15 bases line up with TRBD2. The germline V gene has CDR1 MNHEY and CDR2 SMNVEV (reference sequence). Losses at the gene ends were 4 bases for V and 9 bases for J; bases not matched to a gene: 7. The CDR3 totals 16 residues. The CDR3 here is CASSSWTSGRDSEQFF. In DNA form, the CDR3 reads TGTGCCAGCAGTTCCTGGACTAGCGGGAGGGATAGTGAGCAGTTCTTC.

The CDR3 nucleotides read TGTGCCAGCAGTTTCGTGAAGAGGGAAGCTTTCTTT. Its protein is CASSFVKREAFF. The rearrangement links TRBV28 to TRBJ1-1; D unresolved. The length of the CDR3 is 12 residues. The V gene's germline CDR1 is MDHEN and CDR2 SYDVKM. V lost 3 bases, J lost 8 bases, and 10 bases lay in between.

The chain uses TRBV30 and TRBJ2-5; 7 bases map to TRBD2. The CDR3 contains 15 residues. Germline values: CDR1 GTSNPN, CDR2 SVGIG (reference sequence). CDR3 sequence reads: CAGGGRASGIETQYF. The CDR3 coding sequence is TGTGCTGGGGGAGGGAGGGCCTCCGGGATAGAGACCCAGTACTTC.

The rearrangement links TRBV7-2 to TRBJ1-1, with 7 bases fitting TRBD1. CDR3 length: 16 amino acids. V was pared by 0 bases and J by 3 bases, with 7 bases of the junction left unmatched. Germline V gene sequence: CDR1 SGHTA, CDR2 FQGNSA. DNA for the CDR3: TGTGCCAGCAGCTTAGCAGGGGGCGTAAGGGACACTGAAGCTTTCTTT. It codes for CASSLAGGVRDTEAFF. The full variable domain, with the rest looked up from reference TRBV7-2 and TRBJ1-1, is GAGVSQSPSNKVTEKGKDVELRCDPISGHTALYWYRQSLGQGLEFLIYFQGNSAPDKSGLPSDRFSAERTGGSVSTLTIQRTQQEDSAVYLCASSLAGGVRDTEAFFGQGTRLTVV.

The genes are TRBV5-6 and TRBJ1-3; 8 nucleotides agree with TRBD1. The germline gives CDR1 SGHDT, CDR2 YYEEEE. V lost 4 bases, J lost 7 bases, and 7 bases stayed unmatched. This CDR3 is built from 14 residues. CDR3 region: CASSHRGSWNTIYF. The CDR3 coding sequence is TGTGCCAGCAGCCACAGGGGGTCGTGGAACACCATATATTTT.

The rearrangement joins TRBV4-3 to TRBJ1-4, with D possibly matching TRBD1 (5 bases). V gave up 0 bases and J gave up 7 bases, with 9 bases separating them. CDR3 length: 14 residues. In germline, CDR1 is LGHNA, CDR2 YSLEER. CDR3 DNA sequence: TGCGCCAGCAGCCAAGATATGGGGGGTGAAAAACTGTTTTTT. Translation gives CASSQDMGGEKLFF.

In this sample, this clone turned up a few times. The V call is TRBV28, the J call TRBJ1-5, with a weak D call TRBD1 (6 bases). Germline V gene lookup returns CDR1 MDHEN and CDR2 SYDVKM. V was shortened by 6 bases and J by 1 base, with 10 bases between the two germline ends. The CDR3 runs 14 residues. The CDR3 coding sequence is TGTGCCAGCAGCAGGACAGTCAGCAATCAGCCCCAGCATTTT. Amino acid sequence: CASSRTVSNQPQHF. The complete variable domain, with remaining parts taken from reference TRBV28 and TRBJ1-5, reads DVKVTQSSRYLVKRTGEKVFLECVQDMDHENMFWYRQDPGLGLRLIYFSYDVKMKEKGDIPEGYSVSREKKERFSLILESASTNQTSMYLCASSRTVSNQPQHFGDGTRLSIL.

The V gene is TRBV7-9, the J gene TRBJ1-1; weak D call: TRBD1 (5 bases). The CDR3 is 14 amino acids. V shed 5 bases and J shed 1 base, with 11 bases lying between them. The germline gives CDR1 SEHNR, CDR2 FQNEAQ (reference sequence). CDR3 sequence reads: CASSGGAANTEAFF. The DNA for the CDR3 is TGTGCCAGCAGCGGTGGGGCAGCGAACACTGAAGCTTTCTTT.

This sequence joins TRBV6-6 and TRBJ2-3, with 14 bases identical to TRBD2. V shed 5 bases, J shed 4 bases, and the junction held 5 bases outside the gene matches. The CDR3 totals 16 residues. The V gene's germline CDR1 is MNHNY and CDR2 SVGAGI (reference sequence). The CDR3 reads CASSATGLAGADTQYF. The CDR3 DNA sequence: TGTGCCAGCAGTGCCACGGGACTAGCGGGAGCAGATACGCAGTATTTT.